This entry describes one TCR beta chain. As yet, its antigen is unknown. Autoimmune disease history or systemic immunosuppression disqualified patients. The data are from a study of OX40 agonist ivuxolimab in advanced cancers. Whole-study results and caveats: At 0.1 to 3.0 mg/kg, CD4+ and CD8+ blood T cells expanded clonally by week 6.

Libraries were prepared by immunoSEQ multiplex PCR; TCRdb keeps only in-frame clonotypes and omits some of them. The sample records roughly 80,000 clones, approximately 92% being singletons. The CDR3 is 13 residues long. V was cut by 1 base and J by 9 bases, with 10 bases left in between. In germline, CDR1 is SEHNR, CDR2 FQNEAQ (reference sequence). The sequences come from CD4+ or CD8+ T cells sorted from blood, collected in a trial of the OX40 agonist ivuxolimab. This receptor was obtained from an adult with an advanced solid tumor such as melanoma, head and neck, liver or kidney cancer. The chain combines TRBV7-9 with TRBJ2-1; D unclear. In nucleotides, the CDR3 is TGTGCCAGCAGCTTAGTGGAAGCTCGTGAGCAGTTCTTC. The encoded protein is CASSLVEAREQFF.